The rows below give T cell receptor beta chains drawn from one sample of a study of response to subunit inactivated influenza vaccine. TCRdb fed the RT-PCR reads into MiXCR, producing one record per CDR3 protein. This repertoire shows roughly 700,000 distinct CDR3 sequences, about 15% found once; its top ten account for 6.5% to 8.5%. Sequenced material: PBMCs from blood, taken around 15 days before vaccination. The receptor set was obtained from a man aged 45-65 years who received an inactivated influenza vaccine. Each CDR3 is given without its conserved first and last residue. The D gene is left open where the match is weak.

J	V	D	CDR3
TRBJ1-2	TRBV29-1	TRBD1	SVVRGQGVGYT
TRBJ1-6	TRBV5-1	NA	ASSLNPRSPNSPLH
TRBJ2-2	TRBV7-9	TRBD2	ASSPSGITGELF
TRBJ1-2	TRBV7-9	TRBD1	ASSLDGTGYGYT
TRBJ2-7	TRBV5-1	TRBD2	ASSLAGRANEQY
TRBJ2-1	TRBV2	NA	ASRTGTFGYEQF
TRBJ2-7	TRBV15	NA	ATSSETSTGQY
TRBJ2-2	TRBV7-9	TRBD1	ASSLAGTGDTGELF
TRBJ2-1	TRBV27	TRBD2	ASSTGTINNEQF
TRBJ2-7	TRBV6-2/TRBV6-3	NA	ASKMEMSYEQY
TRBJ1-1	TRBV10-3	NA	AISAKNPQGTEAF
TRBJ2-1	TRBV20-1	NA	SASNNEQF
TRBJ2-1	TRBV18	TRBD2	ASSPTSGYYNEQF
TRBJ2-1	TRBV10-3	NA	ATQSQISDNEQF
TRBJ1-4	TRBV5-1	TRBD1	ASRPGGAGNEKLF
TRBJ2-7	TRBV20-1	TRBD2	SAAGTSGNYEQY
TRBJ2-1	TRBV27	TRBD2	ASSLRASGRNEQF